This T cell receptor beta chain was documented in a study of T cell changes during pregnancy in multiple sclerosis. Using immunoSEQ multiplex PCR, the repertoire was profiled, and TCRdb retains in-frame clones only, with some absent. The table lists approximately 100,000 clones, approximately 93% of them singletons. The CDR3 has 14 amino acids. V shed 3 bases and J shed 6 bases, with 12 bases lying between them. The germline V gene encodes CDR1 SGHNT and CDR2 YYREEE (reference sequence). The specimen comprised peripheral blood, sampled after pregnancy. The sequence came from a female donor with multiple sclerosis, enrolled in a pregnancy study. The chain uses TRBV5-4 and TRBJ2-2, with D possibly matching TRBD1 (6 bases). CDR3 amino acids: CASSSRTVPGELFF. The CDR3 DNA follows: TGTGCCAGCAGCTCCCGGACAGTCCCCGGGGAGCTGTTTTTT.